A selection of T cell receptor beta chains follows, all from one sample in a study of Graves' ophthalmopathy and Graves' hyperthyroidism. A single record per CDR3 protein comes from TCRdb applying MiXCR to the multiplex PCR reads. The sample contains some 350,000 distinct CDR3 sequences, about 18% of which appear only once. Sequenced material: peripheral blood. The receptors here all came from an adult woman with stable Graves' hyperthyroidism. The CDR3 runs from the conserved cysteine through the conserved F or W. Where a row states a size, it is once, few, many or the class of an expanded clone; other rows omit it.

size,V,CDR3
many,TRBV7-9,CASSSPTGGEETQYF
many,TRBV28,CASSTSGTSLILSYEQYF
many,TRBV18,CASSQAVAGTGETQYF
many,TRBV29-1,CSARLAGEYEQYF
once,TRBV11-1,CASSLGDVPVGTQYF
many,TRBV5-1,CASSPTLLAGGWEQYF
many,TRBV7-2,CASSPKREPGPSPLHF
few,TRBV27,CASRRRGSGNTIYF
many,TRBV12-3/TRBV12-4,CASTGFMNTEAFF
.,TRBV27,CASSLTSSGRAVYEQYF
.,TRBV15,CATSKQTGTGNDEQYF
once,TRBV5-1,CASSLVAGEQPQHF
.,TRBV12-3/TRBV12-4,CASSLALYGSYNSPLHF
many,TRBV10-3,CATWGRATRDRTYEQYF
many,TRBV29-1,CSGGGIAETQYF
few,TRBV5-1,CASSFLGAENGYTF
.,TRBV6-2/TRBV6-3,CASSYVEGQVNGYTF
many,TRBV7-2,CASSPGGFLRNYGYTF
many,TRBV15,CATSRRDSPLHF
.,TRBV5-1,CASSESGTSVQYF
many,TRBV15,CATSRDLTQGGYGYTF
.,TRBV4-2,CASSQPGLDGRGQATQYF
few,TRBV4-1,CASSRGIQETQYF
many,TRBV5-1,CASSAQGQADGYTF
many,TRBV19,CASMVLGPNQPQHF
many,TRBV27,CASSLTSVSYEQYF
many,TRBV6-5,CASRTMVYEQYF
many,TRBV12-5,CASGNQGLDQPQHF
many,TRBV7-8,CASSLEGLAETQYF
.,TRBV11-2,CASSLGVGVYEQYF
few,TRBV18,CASSPPRDSGELFF
few,TRBV5-1,CASSLTASNQETQYF